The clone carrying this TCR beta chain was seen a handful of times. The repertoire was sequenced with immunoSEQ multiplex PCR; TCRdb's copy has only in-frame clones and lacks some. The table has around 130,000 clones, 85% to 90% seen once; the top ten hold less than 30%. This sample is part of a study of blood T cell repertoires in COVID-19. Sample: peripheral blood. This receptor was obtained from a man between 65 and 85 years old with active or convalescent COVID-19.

The CDR3 coding sequence is TGTGCCAGCAGCTTACAGGGAGAGAATTCACCCCTCCACTTT. Protein product: CASSLQGENSPLHF. This chain links TRBV2 with TRBJ1-6; weak D call: TRBD1 (6 bases). The CDR3 length is 14 residues. CDR1 and CDR2 from the germline V gene are SNHLY and FYNNEI. The V gene lost 6 bases and the J gene lost 7 bases, with 13 bases spanning the gap.